The clone carrying this T cell receptor beta chain has only one observation. The target antigen is unknown. Only CD45RO-negative cells positively selected for CCR7 counted as naive CD8 cells, so terminally differentiated effector memory CD45RA+ cells were excluded. All donors were healthy HIV-negative adults lacking recent acute infections or vaccinations. The CDR3 contains 15 residues. The V and J ends lost 6 bases and 2 bases respectively, with 13 bases between them. Germline CDR1 and CDR2: MNHEY and SVGAGI. This specimen comes from a study of shared clonotypes between healthy human individuals. Study-wide context: Each donor had three CD4 naive, three CD4 memory, two CD8 naive and one CD8 memory plate.

Per the authors' pipeline: Filtering differed for immunoSEQ, which gave only junction sequences without quality scores. Sequencing used immunoSEQ multiplex PCR; TCRdb keeps in-frame clones, though not all of them. For V, J and clone size, that table is used; D and trimming come from the DNA. In the table there are about 2 million clones, 85% to 95% of which are singletons. Overall study results and limits: Incomplete sequencing of sorted subsets was indicated by rarefaction despite large depth.

This clonotype was sampled from a man in his late teens or twenties in good health. Material for sequencing was naive CD8+ T cells sorted from blood. The rearrangement joins TRBV6-5 to TRBJ1-4; a possible D gene is TRBD1 (5 bases). This CDR3 reads CASRRWDGTNEKLFF. The CDR3 DNA reads as TGTGCCAGCAGACGATGGGACGGCACTAATGAAAAACTGTTTTTT.